The rows below give T cell receptor beta chains drawn from one sample of a study of CD8 T cells in ankylosing spondylitis. In TCRdb, the 5' RACE reads were re-called with MiXCR into one record per CDR3 protein. The data contain some 140,000 distinct CDR3 sequences, 7% to 9% of them seen just once; the ten biggest clones take up under 7.5%. Sequencing was done on a sample of synovial fluid, either unsorted or a sorted T cell fraction (not recorded which). The receptors were sampled from a male donor with ankylosing spondylitis. CDR3s include the opening cysteine and the closing phenylalanine or tryptophan. The D gene is left open where the match is weak. Only some rows state a clone size, as once, few, many or a class for expanded clones.

D gene	J gene	clone size	V gene	CDR3 DNA	CDR3 protein
-	TRBJ1-1	few	TRBV5-1	TGCGCCAGCAGCCCATTGGGGGGCGGACTCTCGAAGAACACTGAAGCTTTCTTT	CASSPLGGGLSKNTEAFF
-	TRBJ2-7	many	TRBV20-1	TGCAGTGCTAGAGATACAGGTTTGGGGGTTCGGCAGTACTTC	CSARDTGLGVRQYF
-	TRBJ1-1	-	TRBV24-1	TGTGCCACCAGGACAGATATGAACACTGAAGCTTTCTTT	CATRTDMNTEAFF
-	TRBJ2-7	few	TRBV20-1	TGCAGTGTTTCCGGTACCTACGAGCAGTACTTC	CSVSGTYEQYF
-	TRBJ1-6	-	TRBV12-3/TRBV12-4	TGTGCCAGCAGTTTAGGACTAAGCTCCTATAATTCACCCCTCCACTTT	CASSLGLSSYNSPLHF
-	TRBJ2-1	few	TRBV27	TGTGCCAGCAGTAGGGCGGGTTTCTCCTACAATGAGCAGTTCTTC	CASSRAGFSYNEQFF
-	TRBJ2-7	many	TRBV10-3	TGTGCCTCCTCAGGCGGCAGGGGGGACTACGAGCAGTACTTC	CASSGGRGDYEQYF
TRBD2	TRBJ2-3	-	TRBV7-6	TGTGCCAGCAGCTTAGGACTAGCATCAAGCACAGATACGCAGTATTTT	CASSLGLASSTDTQYF
-	TRBJ1-1	-	TRBV28	TGTGCCAGCAGCTGGGAAACAGGGGAAGCTTTCTTT	CASSWETGEAFF
-	TRBJ2-7	many	TRBV5-4	TGTGCCAGCAGCTCCAAGAAGGAGACCTCCTACGAGCAGTACTTC	CASSSKKETSYEQYF